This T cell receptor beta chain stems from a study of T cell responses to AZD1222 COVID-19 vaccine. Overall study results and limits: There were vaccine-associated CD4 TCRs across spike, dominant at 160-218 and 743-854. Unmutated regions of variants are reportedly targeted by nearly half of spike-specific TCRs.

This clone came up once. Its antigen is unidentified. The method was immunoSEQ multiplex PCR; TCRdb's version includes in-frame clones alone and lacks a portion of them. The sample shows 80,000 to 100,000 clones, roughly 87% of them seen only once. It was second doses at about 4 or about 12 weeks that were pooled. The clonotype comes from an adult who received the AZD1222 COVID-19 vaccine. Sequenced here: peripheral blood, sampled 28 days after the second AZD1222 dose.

As DNA, the CDR3 is TGTGCCACCACCGATGGCTATGGCTACACCTTC. As protein: CATTDGYGYTF. This chain joins TRBV6-5 and TRBJ1-2, with D uncertain. This CDR3 comprises 11 residues. V was clipped by 10 bases and J by 4 bases, with 10 bases between them. Germline V gene lookup returns CDR1 MNHEY and CDR2 SVGAGI.